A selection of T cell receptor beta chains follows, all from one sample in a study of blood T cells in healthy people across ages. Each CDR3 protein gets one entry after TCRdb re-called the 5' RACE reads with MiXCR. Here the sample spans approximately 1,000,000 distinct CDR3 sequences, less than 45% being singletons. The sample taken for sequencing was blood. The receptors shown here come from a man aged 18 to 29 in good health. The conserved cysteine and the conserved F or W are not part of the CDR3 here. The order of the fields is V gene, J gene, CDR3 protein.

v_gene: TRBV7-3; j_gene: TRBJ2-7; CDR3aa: ASSLTERGANNEQY
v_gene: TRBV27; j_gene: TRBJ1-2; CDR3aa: ASSYGQGTNYGYT
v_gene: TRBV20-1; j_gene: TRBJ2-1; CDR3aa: SQPTGPHNEQF
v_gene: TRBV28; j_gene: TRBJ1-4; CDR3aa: ASRNLGGNEKLF
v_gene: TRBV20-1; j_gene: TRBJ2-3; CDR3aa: SLRLGLAFDTQY
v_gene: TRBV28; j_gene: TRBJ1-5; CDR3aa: ASVYQGITQPQH
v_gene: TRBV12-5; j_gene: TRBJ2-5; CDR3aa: ASGSRGRGETQY
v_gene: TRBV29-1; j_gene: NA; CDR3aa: SVDPAGGIQETQF
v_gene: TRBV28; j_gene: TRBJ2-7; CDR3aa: ASSAHPYEQY
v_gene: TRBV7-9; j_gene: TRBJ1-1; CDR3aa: ANSTTGANTEAF
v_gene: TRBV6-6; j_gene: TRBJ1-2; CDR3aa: ASSYREFGYT
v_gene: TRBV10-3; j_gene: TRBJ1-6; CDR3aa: AIQGNNSPLH
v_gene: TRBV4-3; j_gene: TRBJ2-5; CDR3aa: ASSQVVASSRETQY
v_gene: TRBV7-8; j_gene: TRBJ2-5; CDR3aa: ASSELRYHRSVYQETQY
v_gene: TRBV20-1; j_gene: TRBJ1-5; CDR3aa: SATGAYNQPQH
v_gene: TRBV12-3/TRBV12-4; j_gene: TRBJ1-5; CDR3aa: ASSPDGITRRPQH
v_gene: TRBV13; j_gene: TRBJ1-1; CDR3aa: ASTVGLSEAF
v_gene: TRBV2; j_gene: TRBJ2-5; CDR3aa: ASKMETESYNEQY
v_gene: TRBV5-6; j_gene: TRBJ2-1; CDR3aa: ASSLGGPEF
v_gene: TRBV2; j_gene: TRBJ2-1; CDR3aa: ACASRVYEQF
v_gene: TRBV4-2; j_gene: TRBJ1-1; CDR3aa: ASSQEQGARTEAF
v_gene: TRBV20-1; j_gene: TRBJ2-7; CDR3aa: SALDPGTGIYEQY
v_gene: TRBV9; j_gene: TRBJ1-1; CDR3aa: ASSASPGLNTEAF
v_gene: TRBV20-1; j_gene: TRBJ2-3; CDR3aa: SARGVGSSDTQY
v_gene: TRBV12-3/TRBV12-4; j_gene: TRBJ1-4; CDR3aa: ASRGIATNEKLF
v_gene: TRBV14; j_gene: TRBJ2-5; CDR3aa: ASSQVGTGFGETQY
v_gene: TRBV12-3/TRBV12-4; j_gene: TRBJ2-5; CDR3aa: ASSWQQETQY
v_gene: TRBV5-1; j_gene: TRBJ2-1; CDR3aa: ASSLGGANTEQF
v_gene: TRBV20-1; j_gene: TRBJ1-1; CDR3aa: SARPAF
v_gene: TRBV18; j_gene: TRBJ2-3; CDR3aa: ASSPRFSRGIDTQY
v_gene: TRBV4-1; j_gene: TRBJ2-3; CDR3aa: ASSQDMRGFTDTQY
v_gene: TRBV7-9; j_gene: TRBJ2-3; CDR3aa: ASSPLSLGPSTDTQY
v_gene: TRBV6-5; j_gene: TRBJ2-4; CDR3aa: ASSYNPGQDRTKLRRQY
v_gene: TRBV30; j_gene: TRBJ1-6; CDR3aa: AWTADSSYNSPLH
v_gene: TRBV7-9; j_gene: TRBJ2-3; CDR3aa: ASSRQGFPTQY
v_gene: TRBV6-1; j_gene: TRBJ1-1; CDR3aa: ASSDRDVTEAF
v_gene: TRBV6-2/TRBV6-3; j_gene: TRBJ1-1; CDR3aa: ASSYRRVEAF
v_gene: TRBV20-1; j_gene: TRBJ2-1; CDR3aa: SARASQGSYNEQF
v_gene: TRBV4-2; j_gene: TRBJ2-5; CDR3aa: ASSPLSGSEETQY
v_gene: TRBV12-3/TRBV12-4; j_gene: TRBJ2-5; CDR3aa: ASSFLQRPQETQY
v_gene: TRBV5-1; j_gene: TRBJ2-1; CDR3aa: ASSLGTGHYNEQF
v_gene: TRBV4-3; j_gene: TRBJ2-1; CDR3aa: ASSQEGDSGGLNEQF
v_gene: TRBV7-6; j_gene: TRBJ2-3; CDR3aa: ASSLGTGGTTDTQY
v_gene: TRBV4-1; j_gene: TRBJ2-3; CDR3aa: ASSQTIGGLTDTQY